This T cell receptor beta chain emerged from a study of technical replicates of blood from several donors. From germline, CDR1 is DFQATT and CDR2 SNEGSKA (reference sequence). This CDR3 has 11 amino acids. V was clipped by 6 bases and J by 7 bases; unmatched bases: 5. TCRdb's copy holds only in-frame clones and misses some; the assay was immunoSEQ multiplex PCR. Of 95,000 to 100,000 clones in the sample, over 90% were seen once. The rearrangement uses TRBV20-1 and TRBJ1-2, with 7 bases lining up with TRBD1. The sequenced sample consisted of T cells isolated from PBMCs. This sequence was found in a human donor in good health. The CDR3 region is CSAYDRAGYTF. CDR3 nucleotide sequence: TGCAGTGCCTACGACAGGGCTGGCTACACCTTC.